One T cell receptor (beta chain) is described in this entry. Measured with immunoSEQ multiplex PCR; TCRdb has only the in-frame clones, and not every one. The table includes over 350,000 clones, approximately 88% detected once. Those enrolled, adults aged 18 to 89 years, came from around 24 US areas. This specimen belongs to a study of blood T cell repertoires in COVID-19. CDR1 is SEHNR and CDR2 is FQNEAQ in the germline V gene (reference sequence). The CDR3 runs 15 residues. Trimming took 2 bases from V and 2 from J, leaving 7 bases between them. The sample consisted of PBMCs or T cells enriched from blood (not recorded which). This chain uses TRBV7-9 with TRBJ2-6; D ambiguous. The receptor was isolated from a woman younger than 45 with acute COVID-19. DNA for the CDR3: TGTGCCAGCAGCTTACTGAGGCCTGGGGCCAACGTCCTGACTTTC. It encodes CASSLLRPGANVLTF. Looking up the rest from reference TRBV7-9 and TRBJ2-6 gives the full variable domain: DTGVSQNPRHKITKRGQNVTFRCDPISEHNRLYWYRQTLGQGPEFLTYFQNEAQLEKSRLLSDRFSAERPKGSFSTLEIQRTEQGDSAMYLCASSLLRPGANVLTFGAGSRLTVL.